These 23 T cell receptor beta chains originate from one sample sequenced in a study of CD8 T cells in ankylosing spondylitis. The antigens of these receptors remain unknown. MiXCR was run by TCRdb on the 5' RACE reads, yielding one entry per CDR3 protein. The sample yields a few hundred thousand distinct CDR3 sequences, about 7% seen once. Study findings and constraints: One TCR beta motif, made up of eight highly homologous variants, appeared characteristic of ankylosing spondylitis blood.

Sequencing used blood, either unsorted or a sorted T cell fraction (not recorded which). These receptors originate from a male donor with ankylosing spondylitis.

This clonotype showed up many times. The V and J genes are TRBV5-6 and TRBJ2-1; TRBD2 agrees at 7 bases. CDR1 SGHDT and CDR2 YYEEEE come from the germline V gene. There are 16 residues in the CDR3. V trimming: 1 base; J trimming: 0 bases; junction bases outside the gene matches: 4. The CDR3 sequence: CASSLSGDPSYNEQFF. As DNA, the CDR3 is TGTGCCAGCAGCTTGAGCGGGGATCCCTCCTACAATGAGCAGTTCTTC.

This clonotype was seen at least ten times. CDR3 DNA sequence: TGTGCCAGCAGTTTAGCGCTGGGATTCACAGATACGCAGTATTTT. This sequence encodes CASSLALGFTDTQYF. The J gene is TRBJ2-3, the V gene TRBV28, with D hard to call. The CDR3 runs 15 residues. V was cut by 2 bases and J by 2 bases, with 11 bases left in between. From germline, CDR1 is MDHEN and CDR2 SYDVKM.

This clonotype showed up many times. The chain is built from TRBV29-1 and TRBJ2-1; 7 nucleotides align to TRBD1. The CDR3 runs 14 residues. Germline-derived CDR1 and CDR2 are SQVTM and ANQGSEA. V lost 6 bases and J lost 4; bases outside the gene matches: 9. CDR3 bases: TGCAGCGTGGCTACAGGGGAACTGTACAATGAGCAGTTCTTC. This gives the protein CSVATGELYNEQFF.

This clonotype appeared many times. The chain links TRBV28 to TRBJ2-7; no definite D call. The CDR3 loop spans 9 amino acids. V was cut by 11 bases and J by 3 bases, with 5 bases left in between. Looked up from germline, CDR1 is MDHEN and CDR2 is SYDVKM. The CDR3 sequence: CARCYEQYF. The CDR3 nucleotides are TGTGCCCGCTGCTACGAGCAGTACTTC.

This clonotype came up many times. The chain links TRBV6-2 or TRBV6-3 to TRBJ2-3, with D possibly being TRBD2 (6 bases). CDR1 and CDR2 from the germline V gene are MNHEY and SVGEGT. The CDR3 has 17 residues. Trimming stripped 0 bases from V and 1 base from J, with 14 bases between. DNA of the CDR3: TGTGCCAGCAGTTACTCGTGGCTGGAGGGGCGCACAGATACGCAGTATTTT. Protein sequence: CASSYSWLEGRTDTQYF.

This clonotype was counted a few times. This chain joins TRBV4-3 and TRBJ2-4, with D perhaps matching TRBD2 (5 bases). The CDR3 is made up of 17 amino acids. Trimming left V 0 bases short and J 1 base short, with 13 bases between. The germline CDR1 and CDR2 sequences are LGHNA and YSLEER. This CDR3 is CASSQEGSYGAKNIQYF. CDR3 DNA: TGCGCCAGCAGCCAAGAGGGGAGTTACGGGGCCAAAAACATTCAGTACTTC.

The chain joins TRBV2 to TRBJ2-7; 14 nucleotides agree with TRBD2. After removal of 9 bases from V and 4 bases from J, the junction contained 2 bases not matched to a gene. CDR1 is SNHLY, CDR2 FYNNEI, per germline. The CDR3 length is 13 residues. The CDR3 protein is CARGTSGSYEQYF. CDR3 coding DNA: TGTGCCAGGGGGACTAGCGGGAGTTACGAGCAGTACTTC.

Ten or more counts support this clonotype. V usage is TRBV9 and J usage is TRBJ2-5, with 8 bases matching TRBD1. CDR3 length: 15 residues. The ends lost 0 bases at V and 2 bases at J; junction bases unmatched: 3. Germline V CDR1 and CDR2: SGDLS, YYNGEE. Here the CDR3 reads CASSVAGGRQETQYF. As DNA, the CDR3 is TGTGCCAGCAGCGTAGCAGGGGGCCGGCAAGAGACCCAGTACTTC.

This clonotype was counted many times. The chain has TRBV28 and TRBJ2-1, with 8 bases identical to TRBD1. From germline, CDR1 is MDHEN and CDR2 SYDVKM. The CDR3 has 16 residues. The J segment lost 6 bases and the V segment lost 7 bases, leaving 14 bases of the junction unmatched. The CDR3 coding sequence is TGTGCCAGCACCGGCCTATGGCCAGGGGGCATCAATGAGCAGTTCTTC. Translation: CASTGLWPGGINEQFF.

This clonotype was seen repeatedly, ten times or more. The chain employs TRBV7-9 and TRBJ1-1; no clear D. CDR1 is SEHNR and CDR2 is FQNEAQ in the germline V gene (reference sequence). The length of the CDR3 is 16 residues. V lost 1 base and J 8 bases, leaving 20 bases between the germline ends. The CDR3 sequence: CASSLGRLTNHPEAFF. In DNA form, the CDR3 reads TGTGCCAGCAGCTTAGGACGTTTAACTAACCATCCCGAAGCTTTCTTT.

This clonotype has only a few counts. The CDR3 protein is CASSHGIGDNTEAFF. The CDR3 DNA follows: TGCGCCAGCAGCCACGGTATAGGAGACAACACTGAAGCTTTCTTT. The rearrangement links TRBV5-1 to TRBJ1-1, with no clear D. Between the trimmed V and J ends, which lost 4 bases and 2 bases, there was a span of 15 bases. This CDR3 region has 15 residues. CDR1 and CDR2 from the germline V gene are SGHRS and YFSETQ.

V usage is TRBV29-1 and J usage is TRBJ2-7, with a possible D match to TRBD1 (7 bases). Germline CDR1 reads SQVTM; CDR2 reads ANQGSEA. With 6 bases removed from V and 5 bases from J, the gap between germline ends came to 14 bases. The CDR3 is 12 residues long. CDR3 loop: CSVRAGGHEQYF. The CDR3 DNA reads TGCAGCGTGCGGGCAGGGGGGCACGAGCAGTACTTC.

This clonotype came up a few times. The rearrangement uses TRBV27 and TRBJ1-6; D gene uncertain. V lost 8 bases and J 2 bases, leaving 10 bases between the germline ends. Looked up from germline, CDR1 is MNHEY and CDR2 is SMNVEV (reference sequence). The CDR3 length is 14 residues. The CDR3 loop reads CASCPGAYNSPLHF. In DNA, the CDR3 is TGTGCCAGCTGCCCTGGAGCCTATAATTCACCCCTCCACTTT.

This clonotype occurred many times. The chain links TRBV11-2 to TRBJ1-1, with D perhaps matching TRBD1 (5 bases). V was shortened by 2 bases and J by 4 bases, with 14 bases between the two germline ends. Germline V gives CDR1 SGHAT, CDR2 FQNNGV. This CDR3 is 15 amino acids long. CDR3 sequence reads: CASSLHGQSGTEAFF. CDR3 sequence (DNA): TGTGCCAGCAGCTTACATGGACAAAGCGGCACTGAAGCTTTCTTT.

This clonotype was counted ten times or more. This chain links TRBV28 with TRBJ2-7, with D unresolved. V was clipped by 1 base and J by 3 bases, with 13 bases between them. The germline V gene has CDR1 MDHEN and CDR2 SYDVKM. The CDR3 has 15 residues. The CDR3 region has the DNA TGTGCCAGCAGTTTATTCGAGGACGTGGGCTACGAGCAGTACTTC. Its protein product is CASSLFEDVGYEQYF.

This clonotype was detected many times. V is TRBV5-6 and J is TRBJ2-6; no clear D gene. Trimming cost V 4 bases and J 0 bases, with 8 bases left between them. The germline CDR1 and CDR2 sequences are SGHDT and YYEEEE. This CDR3 has 15 residues. CDR3 amino acids: CASSPVGSGANVLTF. The DNA for the CDR3 is TGTGCCAGCAGCCCCGTTGGCTCTGGGGCCAACGTCCTGACTTTC.

This sequence joins TRBV7-9 and TRBJ1-2; D remains ambiguous. The CDR3 covers 14 residues. Trimming took 10 bases from V and 4 from J, leaving 19 bases between them. CDR1 and CDR2 from the germline V gene are SEHNR and FQNEAQ (reference sequence). CDR3 sequence (DNA): TGTGCCAACAAGGGTACAAGCGAAGGCTATGGCTACACCTTC. This encodes CANKGTSEGYGYTF.

This clonotype was counted ten times or more. V usage is TRBV14 and J usage is TRBJ1-6, with a weak D call TRBD1 (5 bases). Trimming pared 5 bases from V and 10 bases from J, leaving 12 bases between. CDR3 length: 13 amino acids. Germline values: CDR1 SGHDN, CDR2 FVKESK. As DNA, the CDR3 is TGTGCCAGCAGCTTCCCGGGACTCTCACCCCTCCACTTT. Its translation: CASSFPGLSPLHF.

Many counts were recorded for this clonotype. The chain links TRBV29-1 to TRBJ1-2, with TRBD1 as a possible D gene (6 bases). The CDR3 length is 16 residues. V was trimmed by 2 bases and J by 3 bases, leaving 19 bases between them. CDR1 and CDR2 from the germline V gene are SQVTM and ANQGSEA. The CDR3 sequence: CSVERFGQTLHYGYTF. The CDR3 nucleotides are TGCAGCGTTGAAAGATTCGGACAGACTCTTCACTATGGCTACACCTTC.

This clonotype was observed at least ten times. The chain carries TRBV13 and TRBJ1-1; D is unresolved. The CDR3 has 14 amino acids. Germline V gene data show CDR1 as PRHDT and CDR2 as FYEKMQ (reference sequence). V lost 6 bases, J lost 2 bases, and 13 bases lay in between. CDR3 residues: CASSSKAPNTEAFF. The CDR3 coding sequence is TGTGCCAGCAGTTCCAAGGCCCCTAACACTGAAGCTTTCTTT.

In this sample, this clonotype turned up many times. J is TRBJ2-7 and V is TRBV9; weak D call: TRBD2 (6 bases). The CDR3 is 12 amino acids. Germline V CDR1 and CDR2: SGDLS, YYNGEE. Deletions cut 7 bases from V and 4 bases from J, with 12 bases between. This chain's CDR3 is CASGGEDYEQYF. The CDR3 region has the DNA TGTGCCAGCGGTGGGGAGGATTACGAGCAGTACTTC.

This clonotype has at least ten counts. The chain has TRBV29-1 and TRBJ1-2, with TRBD1 matching over 11 bases. CDR1 is SQVTM, CDR2 ANQGSEA, per germline. The CDR3 runs to 14 residues. V was clipped by 5 bases and J by 4 bases; unmatched bases: 6. The chain's CDR3 is CSVRVGTGGYGYTF. Here the CDR3 DNA reads TGCAGCGTTCGAGTCGGGACAGGGGGCTATGGCTACACCTTC.

J is TRBJ2-7 and V is TRBV5-5; TRBD1 agrees at 8 bases. V lost 4 bases to trimming and J lost 2 bases; unmatched junction nucleotides: 8. The CDR3 contains 15 residues. Germline-derived CDR1 and CDR2 are SGHKS and YYEKEE (reference sequence). CDR3 nucleotides: TGTGCCAGCAGCGAACTTCGGGACAGGACCTACGAGCAGTACTTC. It specifies CASSELRDRTYEQYF.